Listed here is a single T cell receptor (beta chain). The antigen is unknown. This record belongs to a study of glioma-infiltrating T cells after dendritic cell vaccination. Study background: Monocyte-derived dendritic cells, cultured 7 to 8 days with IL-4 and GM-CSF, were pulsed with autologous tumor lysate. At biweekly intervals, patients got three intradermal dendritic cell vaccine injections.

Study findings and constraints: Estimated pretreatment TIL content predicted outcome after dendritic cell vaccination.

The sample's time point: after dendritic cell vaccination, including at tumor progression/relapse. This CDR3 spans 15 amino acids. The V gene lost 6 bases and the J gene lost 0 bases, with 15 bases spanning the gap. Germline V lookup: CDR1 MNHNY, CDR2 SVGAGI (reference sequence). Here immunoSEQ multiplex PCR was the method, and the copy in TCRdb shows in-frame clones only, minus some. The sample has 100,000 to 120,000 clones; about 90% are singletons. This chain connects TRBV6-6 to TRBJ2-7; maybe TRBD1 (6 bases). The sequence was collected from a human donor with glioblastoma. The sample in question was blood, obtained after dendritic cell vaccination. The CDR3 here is CASRVEGGSSYEQYF. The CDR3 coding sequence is TGTGCCAGCAGGGTTGAAGGGGGAAGCTCCTACGAGCAGTACTTC.